These 5 T cell receptor beta chains were all obtained from the same sample, sequenced in a study of OX40 agonist ivuxolimab in advanced cancers. Sequencing was performed with immunoSEQ multiplex PCR; in TCRdb, only in-frame clones are kept and a portion is missing. The sample records about 49,000 clones, around 80% being singletons. Here the sequenced sample was CD4+ or CD8+ T cells sorted from blood, taken in a trial of the OX40 agonist ivuxolimab. These TCRs come from an adult with an advanced solid tumor such as melanoma, head and neck, liver or kidney cancer.

The chain is built from TRBV28 and TRBJ1-2; D is perhaps TRBD1 (6 bases). CDR3 length equals 16 residues. Trimming shortened V by 5 bases and J by 2 bases, and 18 bases separated the two germline ends. Germline V gene lookup returns CDR1 MDHEN and CDR2 SYDVKM. The CDR3 nucleotides read TGTGCCAGCAGTCCGGGACATGGAGGGGTGAACTATGGCTACACCTTC. This sequence encodes CASSPGHGGVNYGYTF.

This chain joins TRBV28 and TRBJ2-7; D possibly corresponds to TRBD2 (6 bases). With 5 bases removed from V and 2 bases from J, the gap between germline ends came to 13 bases. The CDR3 is made up of 14 amino acids. The germline gives CDR1 MDHEN, CDR2 SYDVKM. The CDR3 loop reads CASSQHSGTYEQYF. CDR3 in DNA: TGTGCCAGCAGTCAGCATAGCGGTACCTACGAGCAGTACTTC.

V gene TRBV7-9 combines with J gene TRBJ2-7; D gene unclear. From germline, CDR1 is SEHNR and CDR2 FQNEAQ (reference sequence). The CDR3 is 14 residues long. The germline V and J ends were trimmed by 5 bases and 1 base, with 12 bases remaining between them. The CDR3 DNA reads as TGTGCCAGCAGCCCCCGAATTGGTTCCTACGAGCAGTACTTC. Its protein is CASSPRIGSYEQYF.

This sequence joins TRBV5-1 and TRBJ1-2; a possible D gene is TRBD1 (5 bases). CDR1 is SGHRS and CDR2 is YFSETQ in the germline V gene. V was cut by 0 bases and J by 5 bases, with 11 bases left in between. The CDR3 extends over 14 amino acids. The CDR3 loop reads CASSLAQDTYGYTF. The DNA for the CDR3 is TGCGCCAGCAGCTTGGCCCAGGACACTTATGGCTACACCTTC.

The rearrangement uses TRBV5-5 and TRBJ1-1; no definite D call. The CDR3 covers 14 residues. Looked up from germline, CDR1 is SGHKS and CDR2 is YYEKEE (reference sequence). V shed 8 bases and J shed 0 bases, with 14 bases lying between them. The CDR3: CASKVDLVNTEAFF. The CDR3 DNA is TGTGCCAGTAAAGTTGATTTGGTGAACACTGAAGCTTTCTTT.